One sample yielded the 19 T cell receptor beta chains listed below, sequenced in a study of shared clonotypes between healthy human individuals. Clones were sequenced by immunoSEQ multiplex PCR, and TCRdb holds only the in-frame ones, with some missing. Among some 1.1 million clones listed, 77% were seen once. Input material: memory CD4+ T cells from PBMCs. Subset defined: CD45RA-negative fraction. Source of these receptors: a man aged 18 to 29 in good health. Some clones in this sample may be carry-over from other donors' samples.

This clone appeared a few times. The genes are TRBV28 and TRBJ1-2, with 8 positions matching TRBD1. With V trimmed by 6 bases and J by 5 bases, 14 bases remained unmatched. Germline CDR1 reads MDHEN; CDR2 reads SYDVKM. The CDR3 is 16 residues long. This chain's CDR3 is CASSSNRGRGYYGYTF. The DNA of the CDR3 is TGTGCCAGCAGCTCCAACAGGGGGAGGGGTTATTATGGCTACACCTTC.

The rearrangement uses TRBV5-5 and TRBJ2-3; 10 positions match TRBD1. The CDR3 is 16 amino acids. V gave up 6 bases and J gave up 2 bases; unmatched junction bases: 9. Germline CDR1 reads SGHKS; CDR2 reads YYEKEE (reference sequence). Here the CDR3 DNA reads TGTGCCAGCATAACCGGGACAGGGGCTAACACAGATACGCAGTATTTT. This codes for CASITGTGANTDTQYF.

The V and J genes are TRBV6-1 and TRBJ2-7; 7 nucleotides align to TRBD1. The CDR3 is 15 residues long. After removal of 6 bases from V and 1 base from J, the junction contained 9 bases not matched to a gene. CDR1 is MNHNS, CDR2 SASEGT, per germline. CDR3 amino acids: CASSAGTVPSYEQYF. DNA for the CDR3: TGTGCCAGCAGCGCCGGGACAGTGCCATCCTACGAGCAGTACTTC.

The chain couples TRBV5-1 to TRBJ2-7, with TRBD2 identical over 7 bases. The length of the CDR3 is 13 residues. Unmatched junction bases numbered 2, after V lost 3 bases and J lost 2 bases. Germline values: CDR1 SGHRS, CDR2 YFSETQ. In DNA, the CDR3 is TGCGCCAGCAGCTCACTAGCGCCCTACGAGCAGTACTTC. This encodes CASSSLAPYEQYF.

The chain joins TRBV15 to TRBJ1-2; no clear D. Germline V CDR1 and CDR2: LNHNV, YYDKDF (reference sequence). The CDR3 covers 15 residues. The V and J ends lost 0 bases and 8 bases respectively, with 16 bases between them. In nucleotides, the CDR3 is TGTGCCACCAGCAGAGATCGGGTTGGTGGTTGGGGCTACACCTTC. Translation: CATSRDRVGGWGYTF.

The chain links TRBV2 to TRBJ2-1; 8 bases are shared with TRBD1. Germline loops: CDR1 SNHLY, CDR2 FYNNEI. The CDR3 has 15 residues. V shed 8 bases and J 5 bases; nucleotides not matched to a gene: 11. CDR3 sequence: CASGLSGGPHNEQFF. The CDR3 DNA follows: TGTGCCAGCGGTTTGTCAGGGGGCCCCCACAATGAGCAGTTCTTC.

This clone has a handful of counts. The gene calls are TRBV5-1 and TRBJ1-1; no definite D call. V was trimmed by 0 bases and J by 4 bases, leaving 10 bases between them. The CDR3 length is 14 residues. The germline CDR1 and CDR2 sequences are SGHRS and YFSETQ. The CDR3 reads CASSLGGLATEAFF. The CDR3 nucleotides read TGCGCCAGCAGCTTGGGAGGGTTGGCCACTGAAGCTTTCTTT.

The rearrangement links TRBV30 to TRBJ1-1, with TRBD1 matching over 8 bases. The J segment lost 5 bases and the V segment lost 0 bases, leaving 14 bases of the junction unmatched. The germline gives CDR1 GTSNPN, CDR2 SVGIG (reference sequence). The CDR3 has 17 residues. CDR3 region: CAWSVLVTGGGRTEAFF. In DNA form, the CDR3 reads TGTGCCTGGAGTGTATTGGTCACAGGGGGAGGTAGAACTGAAGCTTTCTTT.

J is TRBJ2-7 and V is TRBV7-9; D is possibly TRBD2 (5 bases). The CDR3 is 16 residues long. CDR1 and CDR2 (germline): SEHNR, FQNEAQ (reference sequence). The V end was cut by 0 bases, the J end by 3 bases, with 15 bases between. In nucleotides, the CDR3 is TGTGCCAGCAGCTTAGCTTGGGAGCCGATACTCTACGAGCAGTACTTC. Translation gives CASSLAWEPILYEQYF.

V is TRBV6-5 and J is TRBJ2-4; D is perhaps TRBD2 (6 bases). The germline V gene has CDR1 MNHEY and CDR2 SVGAGI. V was pared by 4 bases and J by 8 bases, with 21 bases between. The length of the CDR3 is 16 residues. CDR3 in DNA: TGTGCCAGCAGTTTCAAGGCTGCGGGGAGGAAAGACATTCAGTACTTC. Translating gives CASSFKAAGRKDIQYF.

This chain links TRBV11-3 with TRBJ2-1; 15 bases fit TRBD2. V dropped 5 bases and J dropped 7; count of bases not matched to a gene: 9. The germline V gene has CDR1 SGHNT and CDR2 YENEEA. This CDR3 is 17 amino acids long. The CDR3 DNA reads TGTGCCAGCAGCCCTGGACTAGCGGGAGGGCCAGGGAATGAGCAGTTCTTC. Translating it yields CASSPGLAGGPGNEQFF.

The rearrangement joins TRBV7-8 to TRBJ2-3; D possibly uses TRBD1 or TRBD2 (6 bases each). Germline V gene lookup returns CDR1 SGHVS and CDR2 FQNEAQ. V shed 5 bases and J shed 5 bases, with 17 bases lying between them. The CDR3 has 15 amino acids. The CDR3 DNA is TGTGCCAGCAGCACAAGGGGGACTTTGGGAGATACGCAGTATTTT. Translated, it gives CASSTRGTLGDTQYF.

On this clone itself: The same CDR3 also results from other DNA sequences found in this sample. V and J are TRBV30 and TRBJ2-7; 7 bases map to TRBD1. Trimming took 3 bases from V and 2 from J; bases not matched to a gene: 7. The CDR3 is 14 amino acids. Germline V gene data show CDR1 as GTSNPN and CDR2 as SVGIG (reference sequence). CDR3 residues: CAWSRPGQTYEQYF. The CDR3 DNA is TGTGCCTGGAGCAGGCCGGGACAGACCTACGAGCAGTACTTC.

This sequence joins TRBV28 and TRBJ1-4; perhaps TRBD1 as D (5 bases). The germline V gene has CDR1 MDHEN and CDR2 SYDVKM. V lost 7 bases to trimming and J lost 10 bases, with 22 bases between them. The CDR3 is made up of 15 amino acids. The CDR3 loop reads CASNLPGTGGRKLFF. The CDR3 region has the DNA TGTGCCAGCAACCTACCCGGGACCGGAGGAAGAAAACTGTTTTTT.

The chain recombines TRBV19 with TRBJ1-4, with D perhaps TRBD1 (5 bases). Germline-derived CDR1 and CDR2 are LNHDA and SQIVND (reference sequence). The CDR3 sequence is 14 residues long. Trimming cost V 7 bases and J 7 bases, with 16 bases left between them. The CDR3 DNA sequence: TGTGCCAGTACCTGGGACGGTAGAGGTGAAAAACTGTTTTTT. This translates into CASTWDGRGEKLFF.

The gene calls are TRBV7-8 and TRBJ2-1; D is unresolved. CDR3 length: 15 residues. V was cut by 2 bases and J by 6 bases, with 14 bases left in between. In germline, CDR1 is SGHVS, CDR2 FQNEAQ. In nucleotides, the CDR3 is TGTGCCAGCAGCTTACAGGCTGTCCGCGGCAATGAGCAGTTCTTC. This translates into CASSLQAVRGNEQFF.

CDR3: CASSSTGGWETQYF. CDR3 nucleotides: TGTGCCAGCAGCTCGACAGGGGGCTGGGAGACCCAGTACTTC. This chain uses TRBV7-6 with TRBJ2-5; 10 nucleotides agree with TRBD1. This CDR3 contains 14 residues. V shed 4 bases, J shed 5 bases, and the junction held 4 bases outside the gene matches. Germline V gives CDR1 SGHVS, CDR2 FNYEAQ.

The chain employs TRBV7-9 and TRBJ2-1; TRBD2 might be the D (6 bases). This CDR3 spans 16 amino acids. Deletions cut 0 bases from V and 7 bases from J, with 16 bases between. From germline, CDR1 is SEHNR and CDR2 FQNEAQ (reference sequence). CDR3 DNA sequence: TGTGCCAGCAGCTTAGCCGGCAAGCGGGTAGGAAATGAGCAGTTCTTC. Its translation is CASSLAGKRVGNEQFF.

On this clone: A much bigger clone sits one base away, suggesting this may be a read error. The sample contains more than one DNA sequence encoding this CDR3. The chain employs TRBV5-6 and TRBJ1-1; D unresolved. The CDR3 has 11 residues. V was shortened by 4 bases and J by 2 bases, with 3 bases between the two germline ends. The germline V gene encodes CDR1 SGHDT and CDR2 YYEEEE. This CDR3 reads CASSLNTEAFF. CDR3 in DNA: TGTGCCAGCAGCCTAAACACTGAAGCTTTCTTT.